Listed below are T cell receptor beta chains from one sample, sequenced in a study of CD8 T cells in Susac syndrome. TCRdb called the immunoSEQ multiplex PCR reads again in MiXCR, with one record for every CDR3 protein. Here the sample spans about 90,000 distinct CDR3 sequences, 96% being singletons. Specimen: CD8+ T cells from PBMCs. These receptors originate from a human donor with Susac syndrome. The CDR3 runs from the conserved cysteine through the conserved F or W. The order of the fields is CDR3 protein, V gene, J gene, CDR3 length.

CDR3 protein: CASSSGTGNGRTEAFF
V gene: TRBV9
J gene: TRBJ1-1
CDR3 length: 16

CDR3 protein: CASSRGERGYGYTF
V gene: TRBV27
J gene: TRBJ1-2
CDR3 length: 14

CDR3 protein: CASSLGTGGFTEAFF
V gene: TRBV19
J gene: TRBJ1-1
CDR3 length: 15

CDR3 protein: CASGGTESNQPQHF
V gene: TRBV19
J gene: TRBJ1-5
CDR3 length: 14

CDR3 protein: CASSYSKSEKDREAFF
V gene: TRBV6-2/TRBV6-3
J gene: TRBJ1-1
CDR3 length: 16

CDR3 protein: CAWSVLGGVVVSYEQYF
V gene: TRBV30
J gene: TRBJ2-7
CDR3 length: 17

CDR3 protein: CATSRTADGEKLFF
V gene: TRBV15
J gene: TRBJ1-4
CDR3 length: 14

CDR3 protein: CASSSDWRETQYF
V gene: TRBV5-4
J gene: TRBJ2-5
CDR3 length: 13

CDR3 protein: CSARVQGNIQYF
V gene: TRBV20-1
J gene: TRBJ2-4
CDR3 length: 12

CDR3 protein: CASSFFAEPQPQHF
V gene: TRBV7-9
J gene: TRBJ1-5
CDR3 length: 14

CDR3 protein: CASSLGQTYTEAFF
V gene: TRBV5-4
J gene: TRBJ1-1
CDR3 length: 14

CDR3 protein: CATSRGQISYEQYF
V gene: TRBV15
J gene: TRBJ2-7
CDR3 length: 14

CDR3 protein: CASSPMDTQYF
V gene: TRBV18
J gene: TRBJ2-3
CDR3 length: 11

CDR3 protein: CASSQDRGYSGYTF
V gene: TRBV4-3
J gene: TRBJ1-2
CDR3 length: 14

CDR3 protein: CASSLASDEQFF
V gene: TRBV5-1
J gene: TRBJ2-1
CDR3 length: 12